This entry lists 22 T cell receptor beta chains sequenced from one sample in a study of blood T cell repertoires in COVID-19. Clones were sequenced by immunoSEQ multiplex PCR, and TCRdb holds only the in-frame ones, with some missing. The table lists around 93,000 clones, about 80% of them singletons, with about 4.3% in the top ten. The specimen sequenced was peripheral blood. The receptors stem from a man aged 55 to 69 with acute or convalescent COVID-19.

The chain combines TRBV4-1 with TRBJ2-7; 7 nucleotides agree with TRBD1. Germline lookup yields CDR1 MGHRA and CDR2 YSYEKL. The CDR3 runs 15 residues. Germline trimming cut 0 bases from V and 3 bases from J; bases unmatched to any gene: 5. The CDR3 DNA is TGCGCCAGCAGCCAAGAACAGGGGATCAGCTACGAGCAGTACTTC. Protein product: CASSQEQGISYEQYF.

V gene TRBV10-3 combines with J gene TRBJ1-2; 8 bases line up with TRBD1. Germline V CDR1 and CDR2: ENHRY, SYGVKD. The CDR3 extends over 12 amino acids. The ends lost 8 bases at V and 5 bases at J; junction bases unmatched: 4. The CDR3 DNA sequence: TGTGCCATCCAGACAGGGGATTATGGCTACACCTTC. Translating it yields CAIQTGDYGYTF.

The chain joins TRBV27 to TRBJ2-3; D is unclear. The CDR3 is made up of 16 amino acids. V gave up 5 bases and J gave up 4 bases, with 19 bases separating them. Per the germline V gene, CDR1 is MNHEY and CDR2 is SMNVEV (reference sequence). CDR3 nucleotide sequence: TGTGCCAGCAGTAGTCCCTCAATGAAGAGCCCAGATACGCAGTATTTT. Translating gives CASSSPSMKSPDTQYF.

This chain connects TRBV9 to TRBJ2-7, with TRBD1 matching over 7 bases. V lost 0 bases and J lost 3; bases outside the gene matches: 3. Per the germline V gene, CDR1 is SGDLS and CDR2 is YYNGEE. CDR3 length: 14 amino acids. The CDR3 nucleotides read TGTGCCAGCAGCGTAGGACAGGGAAACTACGAGCAGTACTTC. Encoded protein: CASSVGQGNYEQYF.

The chain combines TRBV6-5 with TRBJ1-4; D not certain. Germline-derived CDR1 and CDR2 are MNHEY and SVGAGI. V was pared by 6 bases and J by 3 bases, with 5 bases between. The CDR3 contains 12 residues. The CDR3 DNA reads TGTGCCAGCAGGAGTTCTAATGAAAAACTGTTTTTT. Encoded protein: CASRSSNEKLFF.

This chain links TRBV5-6 with TRBJ1-5; D is undetermined. This CDR3 comprises 12 residues. CDR1 and CDR2 (germline): SGHDT, YYEEEE. V was shortened by 5 bases and J by 6 bases, with 9 bases between the two germline ends. The CDR3 sequence: CASSSQSQPQHF. CDR3 coding DNA: TGTGCCAGCAGTTCTCAGTCTCAGCCCCAGCATTTT.

The chain uses TRBV11-3 and TRBJ2-1; 10 bases agree with TRBD1. The V gene end was trimmed by 1 base and the J gene end by 2 bases; junction bases not matched to a gene: 5. CDR3 length: 17 amino acids. Germline loops: CDR1 SGHNT, CDR2 YENEEA. The CDR3 sequence is CASSLVVDRGAYNEQFF. DNA of the CDR3: TGTGCCAGCAGCTTAGTGGTGGACAGGGGGGCCTACAATGAGCAGTTCTTC.

This chain uses TRBV7-9 with TRBJ1-1; 7 bases align to TRBD1. CDR3 length equals 14 residues. Germline V gene lookup returns CDR1 SEHNR and CDR2 FQNEAQ (reference sequence). Trimming took 5 bases from V and 2 from J; bases not matched to a gene: 5. The CDR3 region has the DNA TGTGCCAGCAGCCCGGGACAGACCAACACTGAAGCTTTCTTT. Translation: CASSPGQTNTEAFF.

The gene calls are TRBV4-2 and TRBJ2-7; TRBD1 is a possible D gene (5 bases). Germline CDR1 reads LGHNA; CDR2 reads YNFKEQ. The ends were cut back, 1 base at V and 2 bases at J, with 9 bases in the middle. CDR3 length: 14 residues. The CDR3 DNA follows: TGTGCCAGCAGCCAAGCAGGACAAGCCTACGAGCAGTACTTC. This sequence encodes CASSQAGQAYEQYF.

This chain links TRBV13 with TRBJ2-2; D ambiguous. Between the trimmed V and J ends, which lost 0 bases and 5 bases, there was a span of 4 bases. The germline V gene has CDR1 PRHDT and CDR2 FYEKMQ (reference sequence). The CDR3 sequence is 13 residues long. This CDR3 reads CASSLGLTGELFF. In nucleotides, the CDR3 is TGTGCCAGCAGCTTAGGGTTAACCGGGGAGCTGTTTTTT.

In this sample, this clone turned up a few times. This sequence joins TRBV29-1 and TRBJ1-2; D perhaps matches TRBD1 (5 bases). The V gene lost 2 bases and the J gene lost 8 bases, with 12 bases spanning the gap. The CDR3 contains 12 residues. Germline V CDR1 and CDR2: SQVTM, ANQGSEA. The CDR3 coding sequence is TGCAGCGTTGAATTTCGGGGGAGGGGCTACACCTTC. This encodes CSVEFRGRGYTF.

CDR3 protein: CSASQTGLGQETQYF. The CDR3 nucleotides are TGCAGTGCTAGTCAGACAGGGCTCGGACAAGAGACCCAGTACTTC. This chain links TRBV20-1 with TRBJ2-5, with TRBD1 matching over 7 bases. Germline values: CDR1 DFQATT, CDR2 SNEGSKA (reference sequence). The J segment lost 2 bases and the V segment lost 3 bases, leaving 9 bases of the junction unmatched. The CDR3 runs to 15 residues.

The chain combines TRBV7-9 with TRBJ1-3, with D uncertain. V was trimmed by 5 bases and J by 0 bases, leaving 14 bases between them. CDR3 length equals 16 residues. Germline CDR1 reads SEHNR; CDR2 reads FQNEAQ (reference sequence). The CDR3 DNA reads as TGTGCCAGCAGCCGCGGTTTAGGAGACTCTGGAAACACCATATATTTT. As protein: CASSRGLGDSGNTIYF. Combining the CDR3 with reference TRBV7-9 and TRBJ1-3 gives the whole variable domain DTGVSQNPRHKITKRGQNVTFRCDPISEHNRLYWYRQTLGQGPEFLTYFQNEAQLEKSRLLSDRFSAERPKGSFSTLEIQRTEQGDSAMYLCASSRGLGDSGNTIYFGEGSWLTVV.

The rearrangement joins TRBV30 to TRBJ1-1, with 9 bases matching TRBD1. The J segment lost 7 bases and the V segment lost 5 bases, leaving 5 bases of the junction unmatched. The CDR3 totals 12 residues. CDR1 and CDR2 (germline): GTSNPN, SVGIG (reference sequence). The CDR3 is CAWGGQGFEAFF. CDR3 DNA: TGTGCCTGGGGCGGACAGGGGTTTGAAGCTTTCTTT.

The chain employs TRBV5-4 and TRBJ1-1; 12 positions agree with TRBD1. V dropped 5 bases and J dropped 3; count of bases not matched to a gene: 2. The CDR3 consists of 14 residues. Germline V lookup: CDR1 SGHNT, CDR2 YYREEE (reference sequence). This CDR3 reads CASRGQGADTEAFF. The CDR3 DNA is TGTGCCAGCAGGGGACAGGGGGCGGACACTGAAGCTTTCTTT.

This clone was seen just once. The chain couples TRBV10-3 to TRBJ2-7; 9 bases are a match to TRBD2. V was pared by 6 bases and J by 6 bases, with 12 bases of the junction left unmatched. This CDR3 contains 15 residues. Germline V gene lookup returns CDR1 ENHRY and CDR2 SYGVKD. The CDR3 loop reads CAISTRLAEGGEQYV. The CDR3, as DNA: TGTGCCATCAGCACCCGACTAGCGGAGGGAGGCGAGCAGTACGTC.

This clone has more than one count but fewer than ten. The V gene is TRBV6-2 or TRBV6-3, the J gene TRBJ1-1; D perhaps matches TRBD1 (5 bases). V was clipped by 7 bases and J by 4 bases, with 16 bases between them. This CDR3 is built from 14 residues. The germline V gene has CDR1 MNHEY and CDR2 SVGEGT. CDR3 amino acids: CASNPGGAITEAFF. Written as DNA, the CDR3 is TGTGCCAGCAACCCGGGGGGTGCCATCACTGAAGCTTTCTTT.

V usage is TRBV11-3 and J usage is TRBJ2-1; TRBD2 matches 8 bases. This CDR3 has 16 residues. The trim removed 1 base at V and 7 bases at J, leaving 9 bases unmatched. CDR1 is SGHNT, CDR2 YENEEA, per germline. The CDR3 nucleotides read TGTGCCAGCAGCTTAGGTTCCGGGAGGGCGGGAAATGAGCAGTTCTTC. As protein: CASSLGSGRAGNEQFF.

The chain couples TRBV30 to TRBJ2-3, with D unclear. The V gene's germline CDR1 is GTSNPN and CDR2 SVGIG (reference sequence). With 4 bases removed from V and 0 bases from J, the gap between germline ends came to 5 bases. CDR3 size: 12 residues. In DNA form, the CDR3 reads TGTGCCTGGACAGGTAGCACAGATACGCAGTATTTT. This encodes CAWTGSTDTQYF.

This sequence joins TRBV5-6 and TRBJ1-2; D call uncertain. The CDR3 is 12 residues long. In germline, CDR1 is SGHDT, CDR2 YYEEEE. Trimming cost V 4 bases and J 8 bases, with 12 bases left between them. The CDR3 protein is CASSEGGRGYTF. The CDR3 DNA is TGTGCCAGCAGCGAGGGAGGTAGGGGCTACACCTTC.

The CDR3 reads CAEPSSTRGGITYEQYV. In DNA, the CDR3 is TGTGCCGAACCCTCTTCGACCCGGGGAGGGATCACCTACGAGCAGTACGTC. The V and J genes are TRBV6-4 and TRBJ2-7; 7 bases are shared with TRBD2. V lost 11 bases to trimming and J lost 2 bases; unmatched junction nucleotides: 21. This CDR3 comprises 17 residues. The germline V gene has CDR1 MRHNA and CDR2 SNTAGT.

The J gene is TRBJ2-7, the V gene TRBV4-3, with D perhaps TRBD1 (5 bases). The V gene's germline CDR1 is LGHNA and CDR2 YSLEER. This CDR3 region has 13 residues. Deletions cut 1 base from V and 6 bases from J, with 10 bases between. DNA of the CDR3: TGCGCCAGCAGCCAAGTATCAGGGTTCGAGCAGTACGTC. It translates to CASSQVSGFEQYV.